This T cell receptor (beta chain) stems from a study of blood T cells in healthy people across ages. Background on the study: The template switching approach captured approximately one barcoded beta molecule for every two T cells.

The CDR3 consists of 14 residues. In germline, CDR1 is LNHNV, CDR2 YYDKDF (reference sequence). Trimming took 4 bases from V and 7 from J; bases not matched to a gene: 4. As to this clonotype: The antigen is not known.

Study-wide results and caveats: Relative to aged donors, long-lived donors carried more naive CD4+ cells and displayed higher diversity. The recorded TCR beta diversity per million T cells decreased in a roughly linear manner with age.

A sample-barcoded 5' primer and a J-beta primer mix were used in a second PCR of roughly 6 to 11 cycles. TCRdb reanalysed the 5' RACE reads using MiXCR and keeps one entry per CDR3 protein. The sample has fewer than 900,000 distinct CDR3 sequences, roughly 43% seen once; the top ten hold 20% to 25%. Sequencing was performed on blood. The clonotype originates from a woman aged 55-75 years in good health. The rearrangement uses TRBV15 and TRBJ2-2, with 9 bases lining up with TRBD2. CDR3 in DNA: TGTGCCACCAGCAAGCGGGGGGAATTCGGGGAGCTGTTTTTT. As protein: CATSKRGEFGELFF.